The 21 T cell receptor beta chains listed next were all sequenced from one sample in a study of shared clonotypes between healthy human individuals. Sequencing was performed with immunoSEQ multiplex PCR; in TCRdb, only in-frame clones are kept and a portion is missing. The sample comprises around 88,000 clones, 68% of which are singletons, and roughly 50% rests with the top ten. What was sequenced was memory CD8+ T cells sorted from blood. Subset indicated: CD45RO+ cells pooled with CCR7-negative TemRA cells. The receptors come from a man aged 25-45 years in good health.

The rearrangement uses TRBV4-3 and TRBJ1-2; tentatively, D is TRBD1 (5 bases). The germline CDR1 and CDR2 sequences are LGHNA and YSLEER. Trimming took 3 bases from V and 1 from J, leaving 12 bases between them. This CDR3 region has 15 residues. CDR3 protein: CASSHSTDYNYGYTF. DNA of the CDR3: TGCGCCAGCAGCCATTCGACAGACTATAACTATGGCTACACCTTC.

The chain uses TRBV7-9 and TRBJ2-3; D is uncertain. V was pared by 5 bases and J by 6 bases, with 9 bases between. The CDR3 contains 12 residues. The germline V gene has CDR1 SEHNR and CDR2 FQNEAQ (reference sequence). CDR3 in DNA: TGTGCCAGCAGCCACACCGGGGATACGCAGTATTTT. Translated, it gives CASSHTGDTQYF.

This clone has at least ten counts. The chain joins TRBV25-1 to TRBJ2-1; 9 bases align to TRBD2. Germline trimming cut 5 bases from V and 6 bases from J; bases unmatched to any gene: 8. This CDR3 has 15 amino acids. The germline V gene has CDR1 MGHDK and CDR2 SYGVNS. The CDR3 DNA follows: TGTGCCAGCAGTCAACGGACTAGCGAGATCAATGAGCAGTTCTTC. Translated: CASSQRTSEINEQFF.

This clone was observed a handful of times. J is TRBJ2-7 and V is TRBV14; D is ambiguous. This CDR3 has 12 amino acids. Per germline, CDR1 SGHDN and CDR2 FVKESK. The V gene lost 3 bases and the J gene lost 6 bases, with 9 bases spanning the gap. For the CDR3, the DNA is TGTGCCAGCAGCCAGGACGAGGTCGAGCAGTACTTC. Translating gives CASSQDEVEQYF.

This clone was counted a few times. V and J are TRBV2 and TRBJ2-4; D remains unclear. Germline CDR1 is SNHLY and CDR2 is FYNNEI. The CDR3 is 14 amino acids. The V end lost 6 bases, the J end lost 2 bases, and 11 bases lay between the germline ends. This CDR3 reads CASSQSGTKNIQYF. CDR3 DNA sequence: TGTGCCAGCAGCCAAAGTGGAACCAAAAACATTCAGTACTTC. The entire variable domain, with the rest obtained from reference TRBV2 and TRBJ2-4, is as follows: EPEVTQTPSHQVTQMGQEVILRCVPISNHLYFYWYRQILGQKVEFLVSFYNNEISEKSEIFDDQFSVERPDGSNFTLKIRSTKLEDSAMYFCASSQSGTKNIQYFGAGTRLSVL.

The chain couples TRBV6-5 to TRBJ2-7; D is ambiguous. Germline V gene sequence: CDR1 MNHEY, CDR2 SVGAGI. The CDR3 is 12 amino acids. Trimming removed 9 bases from V and 1 base from J, with 10 bases in between. The CDR3, as DNA: TGTGCCAGTATGGGTAGTTCCTACGAGCAGTACTTC. It yields the protein CASMGSSYEQYF.

This chain connects TRBV10-1 to TRBJ2-7; D perhaps matches TRBD1 (6 bases). CDR1 is WNHNN and CDR2 is SYGVQD in the germline V gene (reference sequence). The length of the CDR3 is 13 residues. Trimming pared 6 bases from V and 1 base from J, leaving 10 bases between. CDR3 DNA: TGCGCCAGCAGCATTGGGACATCCTACGAGCAGTACTTC. As protein: CASSIGTSYEQYF.

This chain connects TRBV2 to TRBJ2-7, with a tentative D call TRBD1 (5 bases). V was pared by 6 bases and J by 3 bases, with 18 bases between. CDR1 is SNHLY, CDR2 FYNNEI, per germline. CDR3 size: 15 residues. The CDR3 nucleotides read TGTGCCAGCAGGGAGACCCGAATGGGGCTCTACGAGCAGTACTTC. Amino acids: CASRETRMGLYEQYF.

This chain uses TRBV5-1 with TRBJ1-1, with a possible D match to TRBD1 (6 bases). The germline V gene has CDR1 SGHRS and CDR2 YFSETQ. V gave up 1 base and J gave up 3 bases, with 13 bases separating them. The CDR3 has 15 amino acids. This CDR3 reads CASSLTGWADTEAFF. CDR3 in DNA: TGCGCCAGCAGCTTGACAGGGTGGGCCGACACTGAAGCTTTCTTT.

Only a few counts were recorded for this clone. The chain recombines TRBV4-1 with TRBJ2-7; D is tentatively TRBD1 or TRBD2 (5 bases each). V was trimmed by 1 base and J by 0 bases, leaving 10 bases between them. Germline CDR1 MGHRA, CDR2 YSYEKL. This CDR3 contains 15 residues. CDR3 loop: CASSQGGAASYEQYF. As DNA, the CDR3 is TGCGCCAGCAGCCAAGGAGGGGCCGCCTCCTACGAGCAGTACTTC.

This clone was detected ten times or more. This chain uses TRBV18 with TRBJ2-1, with 7 nucleotides matching TRBD2. The CDR3 runs to 15 residues. Germline V CDR1 and CDR2: KGHSH, LQKENI. V lost 3 bases, J lost 4 bases, and 6 bases stayed unmatched. The CDR3 sequence is CASSPEAGLYNEQFF. CDR3 bases: TGTGCCAGCTCACCTGAGGCGGGACTATACAATGAGCAGTTCTTC.

The rearrangement links TRBV5-5 to TRBJ2-1, with 9 bases lining up with TRBD1. The CDR3 length is 16 residues. CDR1 and CDR2 (germline): SGHKS, YYEKEE (reference sequence). V was pared by 2 bases and J by 9 bases, with 12 bases of the junction left unmatched. In DNA, the CDR3 is TGTGCCAGCAGCTTAAATCCGGGACAGGGAGTTGGTGAGCAGTTCTTC. It encodes CASSLNPGQGVGEQFF. Drawing the rest from reference TRBV5-5 and TRBJ2-1, the complete variable domain is DAGVTQSPTHLIKTRGQQVTLRCSPISGHKSVSWYQQVLGQGPQFIFQYYEKEERGRGNFPDRFSARQFPNYSSELNVNALLLGDSALYLCASSLNPGQGVGEQFFGPGTRLTVL.

This rearrangement joins TRBV6-1 to TRBJ2-5, with 8 bases aligning to TRBD1. V trimming: 4 bases; J trimming: 2 bases; junction bases outside the gene matches: 12. Germline assignment: CDR1 MNHNS and CDR2 SASEGT. This CDR3 is built from 17 residues. The CDR3 DNA reads as TGTGCCAGCAGTGGGGGTCCGACAGGGGTGGGGCAAGAGACCCAGTACTTC. The encoded protein is CASSGGPTGVGQETQYF.

This rearrangement joins TRBV28 to TRBJ2-1, with D hard to call. The CDR3 runs 16 residues. Germline V gene lookup returns CDR1 MDHEN and CDR2 SYDVKM. V lost 5 bases and J lost 0, with 14 bases in between. For the CDR3, the DNA is TGTGCCAGCAGTACCGCTAGTGCAAGCTCCTACAATGAGCAGTTCTTC. It translates to CASSTASASSYNEQFF.

The V gene is TRBV5-6, the J gene TRBJ1-1, with 10 bases aligning to TRBD1. The CDR3 contains 15 residues. V trimming: 3 bases; J trimming: 9 bases; junction bases outside the gene matches: 11. The germline gives CDR1 SGHDT, CDR2 YYEEEE. The CDR3 bases are TGTGCCAGCAGCTATCCGGGACAGGGGACGGGAAAAGCTTTCTTT. Translation gives CASSYPGQGTGKAFF.

V is TRBV19 and J is TRBJ2-7; D is possibly TRBD1 (5 bases). CDR3 length: 15 residues. The germline gives CDR1 LNHDA, CDR2 SQIVND (reference sequence). Trimming took off 0 bases at V and 5 bases at J, with 14 bases between the two ends. The CDR3, as DNA: TGTGCCAGTAGTATAGATCTGCGCAGGGCCGACGAGCAGTACTTC. Translating it yields CASSIDLRRADEQYF.

By share, this clone ranks as medium-sized (0.01 to 0.1%). The chain carries TRBV6-1 and TRBJ2-7; D is unclear. CDR3 size: 11 residues. Trimming shortened V by 7 bases and J by 5 bases, and 9 bases separated the two germline ends. CDR1 is MNHNS, CDR2 SASEGT, per germline. The CDR3: CASTESNEQYF. The CDR3 DNA reads as TGTGCCAGCACGGAGAGCAACGAGCAGTACTTC.

The rearrangement links TRBV18 to TRBJ2-7, with D possibly TRBD2 on 6 matching bases. This CDR3 is built from 15 residues. Germline V gene lookup returns CDR1 KGHSH and CDR2 LQKENI. With 1 base removed from V and 5 bases from J, the gap between germline ends came to 15 bases. CDR3 sequence reads: CASSPHYGGRNEQYF. In nucleotides, the CDR3 is TGTGCCAGCTCACCACATTACGGGGGTCGGAACGAGCAGTACTTC.

This rearrangement joins TRBV29-1 to TRBJ2-7; possibly TRBD1 or TRBD2 for D (5 bases each). From germline, CDR1 is SQVTM and CDR2 ANQGSEA. CDR3 length equals 13 residues. With 0 bases removed from V and 4 bases from J, the gap between germline ends came to 10 bases. CDR3 protein: CSVEEEAGYEQYF. CDR3 DNA sequence: TGCAGCGTTGAAGAGGAGGCAGGGTACGAGCAGTACTTC.

About this clone: Its ends do not fully match the called genes, so a read error is possible. As DNA, the CDR3 is TGTGCCAGCAGCTTTACGGACGAGAAGAATGAAAAACTGTTTTTT. Residues: CASSFTDEKNEKLFF. The chain couples TRBV5-3 to TRBJ1-4; D call uncertain. TRBV5-3 is identified as an open reading frame with a role that is uncertain. The CDR3 has 15 amino acids.

In its sample, this clone was seen a few times. This sequence joins TRBV4-3 and TRBJ2-1, with TRBD2 matching 10 bases. Per the germline V gene, CDR1 is LGHNA and CDR2 is YSLEER. This CDR3 region has 16 residues. After removal of 3 bases from V and 4 bases from J, the junction contained 6 bases not matched to a gene. CDR3 loop: CASSHRTSGSYNEQFF. For the CDR3, the DNA is TGCGCCAGCAGCCACAGGACTAGCGGTAGTTACAATGAGCAGTTCTTC.